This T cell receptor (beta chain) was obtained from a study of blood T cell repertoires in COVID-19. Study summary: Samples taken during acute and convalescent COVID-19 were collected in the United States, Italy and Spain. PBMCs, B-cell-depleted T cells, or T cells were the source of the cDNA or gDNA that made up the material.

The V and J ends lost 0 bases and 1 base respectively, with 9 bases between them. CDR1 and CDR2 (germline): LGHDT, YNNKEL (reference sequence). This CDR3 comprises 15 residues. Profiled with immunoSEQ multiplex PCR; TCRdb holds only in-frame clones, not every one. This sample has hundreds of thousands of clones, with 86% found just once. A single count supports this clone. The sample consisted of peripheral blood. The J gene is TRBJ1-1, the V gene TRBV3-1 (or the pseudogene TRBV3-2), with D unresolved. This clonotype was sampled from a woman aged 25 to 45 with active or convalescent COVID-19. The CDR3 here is CASSQDVGTNTEAFF. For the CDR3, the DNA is TGTGCCAGCAGCCAAGATGTGGGCACGAACACTGAAGCTTTCTTT.